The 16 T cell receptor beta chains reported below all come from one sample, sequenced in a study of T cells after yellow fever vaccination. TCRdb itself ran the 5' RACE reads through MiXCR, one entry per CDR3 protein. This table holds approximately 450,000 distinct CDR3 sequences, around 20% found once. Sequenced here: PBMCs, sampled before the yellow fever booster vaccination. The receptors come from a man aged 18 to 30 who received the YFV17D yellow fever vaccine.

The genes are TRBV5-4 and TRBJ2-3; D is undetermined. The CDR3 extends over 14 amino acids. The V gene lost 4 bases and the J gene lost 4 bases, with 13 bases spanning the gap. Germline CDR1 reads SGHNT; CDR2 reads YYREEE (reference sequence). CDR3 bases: TGTGCCAGCAGCCTGGGCTCTGGGTCAGATACGCAGTATTTT. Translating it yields CASSLGSGSDTQYF.

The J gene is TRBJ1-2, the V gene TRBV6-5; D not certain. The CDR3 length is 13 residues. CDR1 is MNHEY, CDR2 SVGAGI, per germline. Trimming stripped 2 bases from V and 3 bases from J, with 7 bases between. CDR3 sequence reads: CASSYKVDYGYTF. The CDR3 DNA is TGTGCCAGCAGTTACAAGGTGGACTATGGCTACACCTTC.

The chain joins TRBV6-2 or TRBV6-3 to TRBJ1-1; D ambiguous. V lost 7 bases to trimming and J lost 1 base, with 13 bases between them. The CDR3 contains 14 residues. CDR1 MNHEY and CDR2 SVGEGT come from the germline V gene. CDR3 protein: CASTSLRRNTEAFF. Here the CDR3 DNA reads TGTGCCAGCACTTCCCTCAGAAGGAACACTGAAGCTTTCTTT.

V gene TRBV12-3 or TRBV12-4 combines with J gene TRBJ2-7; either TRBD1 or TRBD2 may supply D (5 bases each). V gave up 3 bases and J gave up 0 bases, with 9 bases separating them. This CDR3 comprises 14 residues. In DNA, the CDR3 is TGTGCCAGCAGTTTCGGGGCGGACTCCTACGAGCAGTACTTC. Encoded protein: CASSFGADSYEQYF.

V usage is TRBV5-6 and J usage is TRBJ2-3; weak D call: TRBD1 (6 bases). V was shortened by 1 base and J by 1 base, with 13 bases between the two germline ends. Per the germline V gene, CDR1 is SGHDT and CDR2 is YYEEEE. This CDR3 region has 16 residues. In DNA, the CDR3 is TGTGCCAGCAGCTTGCGATCAGGGGCCCGCACAGATACGCAGTATTTT. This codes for CASSLRSGARTDTQYF.

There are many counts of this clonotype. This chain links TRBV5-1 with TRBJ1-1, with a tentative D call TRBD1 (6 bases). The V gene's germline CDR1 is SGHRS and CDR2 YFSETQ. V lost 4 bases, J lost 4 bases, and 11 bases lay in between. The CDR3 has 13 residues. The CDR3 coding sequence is TGCGCCAGCAGCGACAGCAGGGGCACTGAAGCTTTCTTT. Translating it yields CASSDSRGTEAFF.

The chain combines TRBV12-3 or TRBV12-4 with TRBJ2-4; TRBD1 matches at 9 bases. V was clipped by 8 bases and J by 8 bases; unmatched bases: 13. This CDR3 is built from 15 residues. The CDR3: CASGSQGAPRDIQYF. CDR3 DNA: TGTGCCAGCGGGTCACAGGGGGCCCCGCGGGACATTCAGTACTTC.

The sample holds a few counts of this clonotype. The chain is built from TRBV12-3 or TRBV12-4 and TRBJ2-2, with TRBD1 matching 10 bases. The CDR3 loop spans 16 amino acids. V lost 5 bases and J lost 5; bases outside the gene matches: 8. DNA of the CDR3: TGTGCCAGCAGTACATGGGACAGGGGACAGACCGGGGAGCTGTTTTTT. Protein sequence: CASSTWDRGQTGELFF.

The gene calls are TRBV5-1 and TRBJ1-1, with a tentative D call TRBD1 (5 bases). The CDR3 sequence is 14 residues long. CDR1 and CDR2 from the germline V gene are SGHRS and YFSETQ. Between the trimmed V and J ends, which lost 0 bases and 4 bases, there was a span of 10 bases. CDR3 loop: CASSLAAGTTEAFF. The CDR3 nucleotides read TGCGCCAGCAGCTTGGCGGCGGGGACCACTGAAGCTTTCTTT.

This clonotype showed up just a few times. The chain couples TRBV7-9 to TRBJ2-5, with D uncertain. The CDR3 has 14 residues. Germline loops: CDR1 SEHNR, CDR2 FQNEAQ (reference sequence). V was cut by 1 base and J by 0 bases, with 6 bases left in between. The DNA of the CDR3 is TGTGCCAGCAGCTTAGACAGCGACCAAGAGACCCAGTACTTC. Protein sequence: CASSLDSDQETQYF.

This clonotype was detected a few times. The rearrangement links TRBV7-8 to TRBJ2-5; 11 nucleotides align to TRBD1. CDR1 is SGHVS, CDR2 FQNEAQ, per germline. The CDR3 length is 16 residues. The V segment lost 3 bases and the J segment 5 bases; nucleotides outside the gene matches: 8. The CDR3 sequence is CASSLGQGGLSETQYF. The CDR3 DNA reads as TGTGCCAGCAGCTTGGGACAGGGGGGCCTCAGTGAGACCCAGTACTTC.

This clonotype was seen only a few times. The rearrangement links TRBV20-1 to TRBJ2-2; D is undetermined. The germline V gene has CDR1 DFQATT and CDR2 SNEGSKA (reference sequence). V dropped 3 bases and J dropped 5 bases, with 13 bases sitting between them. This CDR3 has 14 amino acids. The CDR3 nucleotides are TGCAGTGCTAGGCCGGGCCTAGGGACCGGGGAGCTGTTTTTT. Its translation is CSARPGLGTGELFF.

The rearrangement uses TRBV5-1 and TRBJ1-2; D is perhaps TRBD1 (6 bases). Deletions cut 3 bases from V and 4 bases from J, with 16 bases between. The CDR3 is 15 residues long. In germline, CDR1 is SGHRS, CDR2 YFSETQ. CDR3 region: CASSSRGDKRYGYTF. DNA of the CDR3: TGCGCCAGCAGCTCTAGGGGGGATAAACGCTATGGCTACACCTTC.

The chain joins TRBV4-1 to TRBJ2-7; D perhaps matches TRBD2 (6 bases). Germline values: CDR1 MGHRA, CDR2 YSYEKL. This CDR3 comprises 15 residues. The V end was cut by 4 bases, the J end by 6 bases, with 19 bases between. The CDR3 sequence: CASSRAIGGGSEQYF. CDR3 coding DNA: TGCGCCAGCAGCCGGGCGATCGGGGGTGGGTCCGAGCAGTACTTC.

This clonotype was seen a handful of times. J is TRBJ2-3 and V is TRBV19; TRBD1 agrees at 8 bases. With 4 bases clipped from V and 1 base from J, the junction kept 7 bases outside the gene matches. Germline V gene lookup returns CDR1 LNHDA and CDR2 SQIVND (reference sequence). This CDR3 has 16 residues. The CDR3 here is CASSTWTGRGTDTQYF. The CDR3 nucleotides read TGTGCCAGTAGTACTTGGACAGGGCGGGGCACAGATACGCAGTATTTT.

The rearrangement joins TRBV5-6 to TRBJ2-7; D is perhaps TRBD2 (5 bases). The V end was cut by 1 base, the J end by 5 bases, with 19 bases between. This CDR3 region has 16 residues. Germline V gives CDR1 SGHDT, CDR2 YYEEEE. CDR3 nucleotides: TGTGCCAGCAGCTTGACTCCGGGGTCTGTCACGGACGAGCAGTACTTC. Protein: CASSLTPGSVTDEQYF.